The 9 T cell receptor beta chains listed next were all sequenced from one sample in a study of cytomegalovirus exposure and HLA in healthy donors. The PCR made use of 60 Vbeta and 13 Jbeta primers. Assay: immunoSEQ multiplex PCR; the TCRdb copy retains only in-frame clones and omits some. This sample's clone table lists roughly 100,000 clones. What was sequenced was PBMCs. The source is a man in his forties in good health and CMV-seronegative.

V is TRBV5-1 and J is TRBJ2-7; 7 bases align to TRBD1. The CDR3 length is 15 residues. Trimming cost V 4 bases and J 2 bases; bases outside gene matches: 9. CDR1 and CDR2 (germline): SGHRS, YFSETQ. The CDR3 reads CASSERTGVAYEQYF. The CDR3 DNA is TGCGCCAGCAGCGAACGAACAGGGGTAGCCTACGAGCAGTACTTC.

The CDR3 bases are TGTGCCAGCAGCTCATGGAGGGCAGGGTTCGAGCAGTACTTC. Protein sequence: CASSSWRAGFEQYF. The gene calls are TRBV5-6 and TRBJ2-7; possible D gene TRBD2, 6 bases. Between the trimmed V and J ends, which lost 3 bases and 6 bases, there was a span of 16 bases. The CDR3 loop spans 14 amino acids. Germline V lookup: CDR1 SGHDT, CDR2 YYEEEE.

The chain couples TRBV10-3 to TRBJ1-1; 7 bases map to TRBD1. This CDR3 has 15 amino acids. Germline V gives CDR1 ENHRY, CDR2 SYGVKD. Trimming removed 6 bases from V and 1 base from J; junction bases left unmatched: 8. CDR3 amino acids: CAIRKTGTANTEAFF. DNA for the CDR3: TGTGCCATCAGGAAAACCGGGACAGCGAACACTGAAGCTTTCTTT.

The gene calls are TRBV30 and TRBJ2-3; D call uncertain. The V and J ends lost 1 base and 1 base respectively, with 6 bases between them. The CDR3 is made up of 13 amino acids. The V gene's germline CDR1 is GTSNPN and CDR2 SVGIG (reference sequence). The CDR3 loop reads CAWSGSGTDTQYF. CDR3 coding DNA: TGTGCCTGGAGTGGAAGCGGCACAGATACGCAGTATTTT.

This chain uses TRBV4-1 with TRBJ2-7, with a possible D match to TRBD2 (6 bases). The CDR3 totals 17 residues. V lost 1 base, J lost 6 bases, and 22 bases lay in between. The germline gives CDR1 MGHRA, CDR2 YSYEKL. Written as DNA, the CDR3 is TGCGCCAGCAGCCAAGCCTCGGAGGGAGCCGTAGGGCTCGAGCAGTACTTC. This sequence encodes CASSQASEGAVGLEQYF.

Regarding this clone: Other DNA sequences of this sample code for an identical CDR3. The chain carries TRBV18 and TRBJ1-1; D gene uncertain. The germline V gene encodes CDR1 KGHSH and CDR2 LQKENI. The CDR3 extends over 13 amino acids. Trimming took off 3 bases at V and 1 base at J, with 6 bases between the two ends. The CDR3 protein is CASSPSGNTEAFF. The DNA for the CDR3 is TGTGCCAGCTCACCTTCAGGGAACACTGAAGCTTTCTTT.

V and J are TRBV25-1 and TRBJ1-1; tentative D call: TRBD1 (6 bases). CDR3 length: 13 amino acids. The V and J ends lost 7 bases and 1 base respectively, with 10 bases between them. CDR1 is MGHDK and CDR2 is SYGVNS in the germline V gene. The CDR3 loop reads CASKIQGNTEAFF. CDR3 sequence (DNA): TGTGCCAGCAAGATACAGGGGAACACTGAAGCTTTCTTT.

The chain carries TRBV30 and TRBJ1-2, with 7 bases matching TRBD1. There are 13 residues in the CDR3. V lost 4 bases, J lost 5 bases, and 7 bases stayed unmatched. From germline, CDR1 is GTSNPN and CDR2 SVGIG (reference sequence). CDR3 sequence (DNA): TGTGCCTGGAATGGAGGGGGCGCTTATGGCTACACCTTC. Translating gives CAWNGGGAYGYTF.

The chain links TRBV5-6 to TRBJ2-2; a possible D gene is TRBD1 (6 bases). This CDR3 contains 15 residues. With 2 bases removed from V and 4 bases from J, the gap between germline ends came to 12 bases. Germline assignment: CDR1 SGHDT and CDR2 YYEEEE. The CDR3 DNA follows: TGTGCCAGCAGCTTTAGGACAGCAGTCACCGGGGAGCTGTTTTTT. Its translation is CASSFRTAVTGELFF.